This record concerns one T cell receptor beta chain sequence. Its antigen is not known. Germline-derived CDR1 and CDR2 are LNHNV and YYDKDF (reference sequence). This CDR3 has 12 residues. With 6 bases removed from V and 5 bases from J, the gap between germline ends came to 10 bases. The PCR ran on 60 Vbeta and 13 Jbeta primers. The assay was immunoSEQ multiplex PCR, and TCRdb's table has in-frame clones only and misses some. The profile shows 150,000 to 200,000 clones, around four fifths of them singletons. This entry comes from a study of cytomegalovirus exposure and HLA in healthy donors. About the research overall: Sequencing of about 179 million T cells in an earlier analysis found 100 million or so unique TCR beta sequences. Study-level findings and limits: As a later analysis revealed, the rate of TCR association differed by HLA locus, with DRB1 most and HLA-C fewest. Most TCR beta V segments were productive about 87% or about 30% of the time in an earlier analysis.

Material for sequencing was PBMCs. The TCR comes from a female donor in good health and CMV-seronegative. The chain carries TRBV15 and TRBJ1-2, with unresolved D. In nucleotides, the CDR3 is TGTGCCACCAGAGGAGGGTCATATGGCTACACCTTC. Protein: CATRGGSYGYTF.